A selection of T cell receptor beta chains follows, all from one sample in a study of cytomegalovirus exposure and HLA in healthy donors. The assay was immunoSEQ multiplex PCR, and TCRdb's table has in-frame clones only and misses some. The table includes about 120,000 clones, about 10% detected once. Sequenced input: PBMCs. All receptors derive from a woman between 18 and 30 years old in good health and CMV-seropositive. Both conserved end residues are part of each CDR3. The D gene is left open where the match is weak. Size is stated for part of the rows, as once, few or many counts, or as a class when the clone is expanded.

TRBV19	-	TRBJ2-2	-	CASMGGGANTGELFF
TRBV6-5	few	TRBJ1-5	TRBD1	CASSYSLDRAQPQHF
TRBV6-1	few	TRBJ1-4	-	CASSEEPFSLNEKLFF
TRBV20-1	-	TRBJ2-7	-	CSAIQGYEQYF
TRBV6-1	-	TRBJ1-5	-	CASSPLDSNQPQHF
TRBV27	-	TRBJ2-7	TRBD1	CASRTRGQGYGYEQYF
TRBV9	-	TRBJ2-7	TRBD2	CASSVAGSGTYEQYF
TRBV29-1	-	TRBJ1-1	-	CSVQTSVNTEAFF
TRBV11-2	-	TRBJ1-5	TRBD1	CASSSGDSYSNQPQHF
TRBV9	-	TRBJ2-7	TRBD1	CASSVGGSGQIYEQYF
TRBV5-1	-	TRBJ2-1	TRBD2	CASSLAGAGGFGEQFF
TRBV2	few	TRBJ2-7	-	CAGARVHEQYF
TRBV18	few	TRBJ2-7	-	CASSLQELPSSYEQYF
TRBV19	-	TRBJ1-1	-	CASSIAGWANTEAFF
TRBV5-6	few	TRBJ2-1	-	CASSYQNEQFF
TRBV4-2	few	TRBJ1-3	-	CASSQEGAHLISGNTIYF
TRBV11-3	-	TRBJ1-1	TRBD1	CASRLTGDVTEAFF
TRBV5-4	-	TRBJ2-1	-	CASSLVSSPYNEQFF
TRBV28	-	TRBJ2-1	TRBD1	CASSQTGTGEKETQFF
TRBV19	once	TRBJ2-1	TRBD1	CASSPGQGYEQFF
TRBV5-1	-	TRBJ1-1	-	CASGWGLGEAFF
TRBV6-6	few	TRBJ2-1	-	CASRPPLQTYNEQFF
TRBV19	few	TRBJ2-1	-	CASSIGEEGFAVNEQFF
TRBV6-1	few	TRBJ1-5	-	CASSDGGGNQPQHF
TRBV5-1	-	TRBJ2-2	-	CASSLVGFEPGELFF
TRBV5-5	few	-	-	CASSLFETSTNYEQYF
TRBV2	-	TRBJ2-5	-	CASWDWREETQYF
TRBV18	few	TRBJ1-5	TRBD1	CASSRGTDYQPQHF
TRBV6-1	-	TRBJ2-2	TRBD1	CATPTGVGDTGELFF
TRBV5-6	few	TRBJ2-7	TRBD2	CASSFTAGVDEQYF
TRBV5-1	few	TRBJ1-1	TRBD1	CASSSQGDWSTEAFF
TRBV6-1	few	TRBJ1-1	-	CASSPRIPEAFF
TRBV7-9	-	TRBJ2-5	-	CASSYQETQYF
TRBV28	-	TRBJ2-3	TRBD2	CASSTFPGGGASTDTQYF
TRBV18	-	TRBJ1-2	TRBD1	CASSPLTGALPTYGYTF
TRBV28	-	TRBJ1-5	TRBD1	CASSMTGPQPQHF
TRBV7-9	-	TRBJ2-7	TRBD2	CASSLLLAGGYEQYF
TRBV10-1	-	TRBJ2-2	-	CASSGFPGFPNTGELFF
TRBV5-1	-	TRBJ2-7	TRBD1	CASSLEGQGSAEQYF
TRBV2	-	TRBJ2-3	-	CARGGTTSSTDTQYF
TRBV27	-	TRBJ2-5	TRBD1	CASRNSGDRGWETQYF